The 26 T cell receptor beta chains reported below all come from one sample, sequenced in a study of blood T cells in healthy people across ages. A second 7 to 11 cycle PCR used barcoded and J-beta primers. In TCRdb, the 5' RACE reads were re-called with MiXCR into one record per CDR3 protein. The table shows roughly 1.5 million distinct CDR3 sequences, with about 45% occurring only once. The sequencing input was blood. The receptors shown here come from a woman aged 18 to 35 in good health.

In its sample, this clonotype was seen many times. The chain combines TRBV4-3 with TRBJ2-1; weak D call: TRBD2 (5 bases). V lost 0 bases, J lost 0 bases, and 12 bases lay in between. CDR3 length: 17 residues. Germline assignment: CDR1 LGHNA and CDR2 YSLEER. The CDR3 loop is CASSQDPTLASYNEQFF. The CDR3 DNA reads TGCGCCAGCAGCCAAGATCCCACCCTAGCCTCCTACAATGAGCAGTTCTTC.

The chain uses TRBV2 and TRBJ1-6, with D possibly being TRBD1 (5 bases). The CDR3 is made up of 16 amino acids. CDR1 SNHLY and CDR2 FYNNEI come from the germline V gene. The V end was cut by 7 bases, the J end by 7 bases, with 20 bases between. As DNA, the CDR3 is TGTGCCAGCACGGTTCTCTCCATCGGGGCCAATTCACCCCTCCACTTT. Protein: CASTVLSIGANSPLHF. Full variable domain (outside the CDR3, taken from reference TRBV2 and TRBJ1-6): EPEVTQTPSHQVTQMGQEVILRCVPISNHLYFYWYRQILGQKVEFLVSFYNNEISEKSEIFDDQFSVERPDGSNFTLKIRSTKLEDSAMYFCASTVLSIGANSPLHFGNGTRLTVT.

The chain combines TRBV18 with TRBJ2-7, with no clear D. Germline lookup yields CDR1 KGHSH and CDR2 LQKENI. CDR3 length equals 14 residues. With 2 bases removed from V and 4 bases from J, the gap between germline ends came to 12 bases. CDR3 DNA sequence: TGTGCCAGCTCACCAGACGGGTACGGATACGAGCAGTACTTC. Encoded protein: CASSPDGYGYEQYF.

This clonotype was observed a few times. The gene calls are TRBV20-1 and TRBJ2-7, with D perhaps matching TRBD2 (5 bases). Germline V CDR1 and CDR2: DFQATT, SNEGSKA (reference sequence). Trimming left V 0 bases short and J 4 bases short, with 7 bases between. The CDR3 covers 12 residues. The CDR3 loop reads CSAREAGYEQYF. In nucleotides, the CDR3 is TGCAGTGCTAGAGAGGCGGGTTACGAGCAGTACTTC.

The chain has TRBV27 and TRBJ2-7, with TRBD1 matching over 11 bases. The CDR3 sequence is 15 residues long. Trimming cost V 5 bases and J 3 bases; bases outside gene matches: 6. The germline V gene has CDR1 MNHEY and CDR2 SMNVEV (reference sequence). The CDR3 DNA reads as TGTGCCAGCAGTACTGGACAGGGGGCGTACTACGAGCAGTACTTC. Its translation is CASSTGQGAYYEQYF.

This chain connects TRBV11-2 to TRBJ2-5, with 11 bases aligning to TRBD2. V lost 6 bases and J lost 0; bases outside the gene matches: 6. CDR3 length: 16 residues. Germline V CDR1 and CDR2: SGHAT, FQNNGV. The CDR3, as DNA: TGTGCCAGCAGAGGCGGGACTAGCGGATACCAAGAGACCCAGTACTTC. This gives the protein CASRGGTSGYQETQYF.

V usage is TRBV3-1 and J usage is TRBJ2-3, with 14 bases fitting TRBD2. This CDR3 is built from 17 residues. From germline, CDR1 is LGHDT and CDR2 YNNKEL (reference sequence). V lost 2 bases to trimming and J lost 5 bases; unmatched junction nucleotides: 6. As DNA, the CDR3 is TGTGCCAGCAGCCAAAAGGGACTAGCGGGAGCTGGAGATACGCAGTATTTT. Its protein product is CASSQKGLAGAGDTQYF.

This clonotype was counted between two and nine times. The chain is built from TRBV5-1 and TRBJ2-1, with 12 bases matching TRBD2. The CDR3 is made up of 15 amino acids. Germline values: CDR1 SGHRS, CDR2 YFSETQ. V lost 3 bases, J lost 7 bases, and 5 bases stayed unmatched. The CDR3 region is CASSWTSGVGNEQFF. The CDR3 DNA reads TGCGCCAGCAGCTGGACTAGCGGGGTTGGGAATGAGCAGTTCTTC. The full variable domain, its missing parts supplied by reference TRBV5-1 and TRBJ2-1, is KAGVTQTPRYLIKTRGQQVTLSCSPISGHRSVSWYQQTPGQGLQFLFEYFSETQRNKGNFPGRFSGRQFSNSRSEMNVSTLELGDSALYLCASSWTSGVGNEQFFGPGTRLTVL.

Concerning this clonotype: A junction end diverges from the germline sequence, so it may reflect a read error. The chain uses TRBV14 and TRBJ2-1, with 10 bases that match TRBD2. The CDR3 has 17 amino acids. Germline V lookup: CDR1 SGHDN, CDR2 FVKESK. In nucleotides, the CDR3 is TGTGCCAGCAGCCAAGATGCGCTAGCGGGGGACTACAATGGGCAGTTCTTC. Protein: CASSQDALAGDYNGQFF. Full variable domain (remainder filled in from reference TRBV14 and TRBJ2-1): EAGVTQFPSHSVIEKGQTVTLRCDPISGHDNLYWYRRVMGKEIKFLLHFVKESKQDESGMPNNRFLAERTGGTYSTLKVQPAELEDSGVYFCASSQDALAGDYNGQFFGPGTRLTVL.

This clonotype was seen only a few times. V gene TRBV12-3 or TRBV12-4 combines with J gene TRBJ2-3; TRBD2 matches 11 bases. Losses at the gene ends were 6 bases for V and 5 bases for J; bases not matched to a gene: 10. The CDR3 loop spans 16 amino acids. The CDR3 sequence is CASSPPRLAGIDTQYF. In DNA, the CDR3 is TGTGCCAGCAGCCCACCCCGACTAGCGGGAATAGATACGCAGTATTTT.

This chain links TRBV4-1 with TRBJ1-4; D possibly corresponds to TRBD1 (5 bases). From germline, CDR1 is MGHRA and CDR2 YSYEKL. V shed 2 bases and J shed 2 bases, with 18 bases lying between them. The CDR3 totals 18 residues. CDR3 DNA sequence: TGCGCCAGCAGCCAACTAATAGCCTTGGCAGGGACTAATGAAAAACTGTTTTTT. It is translated as CASSQLIALAGTNEKLFF.

This clonotype was detected a few times. The chain carries TRBV6-1 and TRBJ2-4; no clear D gene. The CDR3 loop spans 16 amino acids. With 7 bases removed from V and 0 bases from J, the gap between germline ends came to 16 bases. Germline V gene data show CDR1 as MNHNS and CDR2 as SASEGT. The CDR3 reads CASTWNPTIAKNIQYF. Here the CDR3 DNA reads TGTGCCAGCACTTGGAACCCTACAATAGCCAAAAACATTCAGTACTTC.

The chain uses TRBV29-1 and TRBJ2-7; D uncertain. V dropped 4 bases and J dropped 1 base, with 11 bases sitting between them. Germline assignment: CDR1 SQVTM and CDR2 ANQGSEA. The CDR3 is made up of 13 amino acids. The CDR3 DNA reads as TGCAGCGTTGTGATGACACAATCCTACGAGCAGTACTTC. It encodes CSVVMTQSYEQYF.

The chain joins TRBV29-1 to TRBJ2-7; D remains ambiguous. In germline, CDR1 is SQVTM, CDR2 ANQGSEA. V shed 3 bases and J shed 2 bases, with 14 bases lying between them. This CDR3 is 14 amino acids long. The CDR3 reads CSVESVAGAYEQYF. CDR3 in DNA: TGCAGCGTTGAGAGTGTGGCAGGAGCCTACGAGCAGTACTTC.

V and J are TRBV5-5 and TRBJ2-5; unclear D gene. This CDR3 comprises 15 residues. Germline V gene sequence: CDR1 SGHKS, CDR2 YYEKEE (reference sequence). The ends were cut back, 2 bases at V and 2 bases at J, with 13 bases in the middle. Here the CDR3 reads CASSLSNWLQETQYF. The CDR3 DNA is TGTGCCAGCAGCTTATCGAACTGGCTACAAGAGACCCAGTACTTC.

This clonotype was detected only a few times. This chain joins TRBV28 and TRBJ1-1; weak D call: TRBD1 (6 bases). Germline-derived CDR1 and CDR2 are MDHEN and SYDVKM. This CDR3 is built from 14 residues. The V and J ends lost 6 bases and 0 bases respectively, with 11 bases between them. The CDR3 DNA is TGTGCCAGCAGGGGTGGACAGTTGAACACTGAAGCTTTCTTT. It is translated as CASRGGQLNTEAFF.

V gene TRBV14 combines with J gene TRBJ2-1; a possible D gene is TRBD2 (5 bases). Trimming took 0 bases from V and 3 from J, leaving 12 bases between them. Germline CDR1 and CDR2: SGHDN and FVKESK. This CDR3 region has 16 residues. The CDR3 DNA reads as TGTGCCAGCAGCCAAGATGACGCTAGCTTCTACAATGAGCAGTTCTTC. It translates to CASSQDDASFYNEQFF.

This clonotype was counted a few times. The rearrangement uses TRBV7-8 and TRBJ2-1; perhaps TRBD2 as D (5 bases). Germline CDR1 reads SGHVS; CDR2 reads FQNEAQ. The CDR3 has 14 amino acids. Trimming stripped 5 bases from V and 12 bases from J, with 20 bases between. The CDR3 DNA reads TGTGCCAGCAGCGCCGAGATACTAGGGCTTCGGCAGTTCTTC. It translates to CASSAEILGLRQFF.

This clonotype was seen a handful of times. The chain links TRBV12-3 or TRBV12-4 to TRBJ1-2; weak D call: TRBD1 (5 bases). The length of the CDR3 is 14 residues. Deletions cut 5 bases from V and 4 bases from J, with 14 bases between. The CDR3 sequence: CASSVETGFYGYTF. DNA for the CDR3: TGTGCCAGCAGTGTAGAAACAGGATTCTATGGCTACACCTTC.

The V gene is TRBV10-1, the J gene TRBJ1-4; 7 nucleotides agree with TRBD1. Germline CDR1 is WNHNN and CDR2 is SYGVQD (reference sequence). The CDR3 is 13 residues long. V shed 9 bases and J 7 bases; nucleotides not matched to a gene: 8. CDR3 residues: CARRQGGIEKLFF. CDR3 coding DNA: TGCGCCAGAAGGCAGGGGGGAATTGAAAAACTGTTTTTT.

In regard to this clonotype: A junction boundary mismatches the germline segment, possibly from a read error. The rearrangement links TRBV2 to TRBJ2-2; D may be TRBD1 or TRBD2 (6 bases each). This CDR3 has 12 residues. Germline V gene sequence: CDR1 SNHLY, CDR2 FYNNEI. Here the CDR3 reads CASSEGAGGLFF. The CDR3 DNA reads as TGTGCCAGCAGTGAGGGGGCCGGGGGGCTGTTTTTT.

The chain has TRBV7-9 and TRBJ2-1, with 8 bases identical to TRBD2. This CDR3 is built from 16 residues. From germline, CDR1 is SEHNR and CDR2 FQNEAQ (reference sequence). Trimming took 5 bases from V and 9 from J; bases not matched to a gene: 15. The DNA of the CDR3 is TGTGCCAGCAGCACCCATATGAGACTAGCGTCCGGTGAGCAGTTCTTC. Protein sequence: CASSTHMRLASGEQFF. Full variable domain (remainder filled in from reference TRBV7-9 and TRBJ2-1): DTGVSQNPRHKITKRGQNVTFRCDPISEHNRLYWYRQTLGQGPEFLTYFQNEAQLEKSRLLSDRFSAERPKGSFSTLEIQRTEQGDSAMYLCASSTHMRLASGEQFFGPGTRLTVL.

This clonotype was observed a handful of times. The J gene is TRBJ2-1, the V gene TRBV28, with D perhaps matching TRBD2 (5 bases). The germline V gene encodes CDR1 MDHEN and CDR2 SYDVKM. The CDR3 consists of 14 residues. Trimming shortened V by 8 bases and J by 6 bases, and 17 bases separated the two germline ends. The CDR3 spells CASSGNPEGNEQFF. In DNA, the CDR3 is TGTGCCAGCTCGGGAAACCCTGAGGGCAATGAGCAGTTCTTC.

This chain connects TRBV29-1 to TRBJ2-5; 9 nucleotides align to TRBD1. The germline V gene encodes CDR1 SQVTM and CDR2 ANQGSEA. V gave up 7 bases and J gave up 4 bases; unmatched junction bases: 10. The CDR3 is made up of 14 amino acids. Here the CDR3 DNA reads TGCAGCGGCCATCGGACAGGGGCTGGAGAGACCCAGTACTTC. Translation: CSGHRTGAGETQYF.

At least ten counts were recorded for this clonotype. This chain joins TRBV27 and TRBJ2-1; D remains ambiguous. The J call may be in error: the DNA end matches TRBJ2-7 better. Germline V CDR1 and CDR2: MNHEY, SMNVEV (reference sequence). The CDR3 consists of 13 residues. The CDR3, as DNA: TGTGCCAGCAGTCCGAGCTCCTACAATGAGCAGTACTTC. The encoded protein is CASSPSSYNEQYF.

This clonotype was picked up a small number of times. This sequence joins TRBV29-1 and TRBJ2-2; D may correspond to TRBD1 or TRBD2 (5 bases each). Per the germline V gene, CDR1 is SQVTM and CDR2 is ANQGSEA. Between the trimmed V and J ends, which lost 6 bases and 5 bases, there was a span of 16 bases. The CDR3 has 14 residues. CDR3 in amino acids: CSVPRGAGTGELFF. The CDR3 nucleotides are TGCAGCGTCCCCCGAGGGGCGGGTACCGGGGAGCTGTTTTTT.